This T cell receptor beta chain comes out of a study of cytomegalovirus exposure and HLA in healthy donors (dated by TCRdb to 2016 to 2017). Turning to the overall study: According to a later analysis, the roughly 130 validation repertoires were produced on the same platform as the 700 or so repertoires of the first cohort. Besides the first cohort of approximately 710 subjects, a separate validation cohort made up of around 120 different subjects was used. The study aimed to test whether cataloging public T cell receptors could reveal signatures of past pathogen exposure. High-throughput TCR immunosequencing, statistical association of individual TCRs with disease status, and machine learning were combined to predict cytomegalovirus infection status. Study-wide findings and limitations: The study listed 164 TCR beta chains as associated with cytomegalovirus. The classifier was reported to diagnose cytomegalovirus status with high specificity and sensitivity in both the original cohort and the validation cohort. Subsequent analysis determined that TCRs grouped into clusters in the first cohort also showed a tendency toward co-occurrence across the roughly 120 validation repertoires, and 90% to 95% of cluster scores exceeded 0. All 120 or so repertoires were used to score co-occurrence in the validation cohort in a later analysis, because that analysis had no HLA typing for the cohort. A few of the identified cytomegalovirus-associated TCR beta chains were confirmed in vitro to be specific for cytomegalovirus antigens. It was suggested by the authors that the approach could potentially be generalized to other disease states and immunological phenotypes. Most TCR sequences were observed very rarely across donors, whereas some public TCRs were present in many individuals.

Library creation used the immunoSEQ multiplex PCR assay. Regarding the original processing steps: A statistical classification framework was built for diagnosing cytomegalovirus status from the catalog of TCR beta chain sequences. The table was pulled from immuneACCESS by TCRdb, which kept in-frame rearrangements only. Such tables lose some clones; where checked, under half of the loss comes from unresolved V genes, and the rest has no known cause. The D gene and trimming were derived from the DNA, and the V and J assignments and clone size from that table. For this sample there are hundreds of thousands of clones; 75% to 90% appear just once. Clones ranked in the top ten supply about 14% of the sample. The donors were included in the validation cohort of approximately 130 subjects, a group kept apart from the roughly 730-subject first cohort. Note on this clone: The antigen it recognizes is unknown. No base-level quality is on record; no much larger clone is a single base apart.

The CDR3 covers 15 residues, taking in both the cysteine and the phenylalanine. Just the 45-base CDR3 DNA is kept, in frame starting at base 1. V is trimmed back by 3 bases and J by 4 bases, and the junction contains 5 bases that no gene match accounts for. CDR1 MNHNS and CDR2 SASEGT were looked up in the germline V gene. The origin of this receptor is a woman between 25 and 40 years old in good health and CMV-seropositive. The material sequenced was PBMCs. The rearrangement joined TRBV6-1 to TRBJ1-1, and 10 bases in between align with TRBD1. The CDR3 corresponds to CASSDQGQGTTEAFF. In nucleotide form, the sequence is TGTGCCAGCAGTGATCAGGGACAGGGGACCACTGAAGCTTTCTTT.